The clone carrying this TCR beta chain was seen a handful of times. The sample is drawn from a study of blood T cells in healthy people across ages. Trimming took off 6 bases at V and 7 bases at J, with 16 bases between the two ends. CDR1 is SQVTM and CDR2 is ANQGSEA in the germline V gene. The CDR3 is 13 amino acids. Combining a sample-barcoded 5' primer with a J-beta primer mix, a second PCR ran for roughly 7 to 11 cycles. All cDNA molecules were each tagged by a template-switch adaptor with 12 random nucleotides. TCRdb passed the 5' RACE reads through MiXCR, listing each CDR3 protein once. Of approximately 800,000 distinct CDR3 sequences listed, roughly 25% are singletons. Donors gave roughly 9.1 milliliters of peripheral blood apiece. The extraction recovered at least 6 micrograms of total RNA per sample. These records were also assigned to another study, of T cells of mothers and their children.

The genes are TRBV29-1 and TRBJ2-1; D might be TRBD1 or TRBD2, each matching 6 bases. Sequenced sample: blood. The clonotype was recovered from a boy aged 5 to 17 in good health. The CDR3 coding sequence is TGCAGCGTAGGGGGGACGAAGTCTAATGAGCAGTTCTTC. Translated: CSVGGTKSNEQFF.